These T cell receptor beta chains were read from a single sample in a study of blood T cell repertoires in COVID-19. The method was immunoSEQ multiplex PCR; TCRdb's version includes in-frame clones alone and lacks a portion of them. The sample lists approximately 130,000 clones; over 80% were seen once. Material: peripheral blood. The receptors come from a man aged 35 to 55 with active or convalescent COVID-19. The CDR3 runs from the conserved cysteine through the conserved F or W. D genes are given only for firm matches. Expanded clones get a size class; other rows say once, few or many, or leave the size out.

CDR3 length: 12; clone size: NA; D gene: NA; J gene: TRBJ2-7; V gene: TRBV6-5; CDR3 protein: CATHEEKRGQYF; CDR3 DNA: TGTGCCACCCATGAGGAAAAGAGAGGGCAGTACTTC
CDR3 length: 14; clone size: NA; D gene: NA; J gene: TRBJ1-5; V gene: TRBV15; CDR3 protein: CATWEGPSNQPQHF; CDR3 DNA: TGTGCCACCTGGGAGGGCCCTAGCAATCAGCCCCAGCATTTT
CDR3 length: 18; clone size: NA; D gene: TRBD2; J gene: TRBJ2-3; V gene: TRBV4-3; CDR3 protein: CASSQEGPAGASTDTQYF; CDR3 DNA: TGCGCCAGCAGCCAAGAAGGCCCAGCGGGGGCGAGCACAGATACGCAGTATTTT
CDR3 length: 17; clone size: NA; D gene: TRBD1; J gene: TRBJ2-2; V gene: TRBV18; CDR3 protein: CASSPATGGANTGELFF; CDR3 DNA: TGTGCCAGCTCACCCGCGACAGGGGGCGCAAACACCGGGGAGCTGTTTTTT
CDR3 length: 15; clone size: NA; D gene: NA; J gene: TRBJ1-5; V gene: TRBV29-1; CDR3 protein: CSVVWSGGWDQPQHF; CDR3 DNA: TGCAGCGTGGTCTGGTCGGGCGGGTGGGATCAGCCCCAGCATTTT
CDR3 length: 12; clone size: few; D gene: NA; J gene: TRBJ2-7; V gene: TRBV4-1; CDR3 protein: CASSQDGYEQYF; CDR3 DNA: TGCGCCAGCAGCCAAGACGGGTACGAGCAGTACTTC
CDR3 length: 13; clone size: few; D gene: NA; J gene: TRBJ1-4; V gene: TRBV10-3; CDR3 protein: CATGRLSNEKLFF; CDR3 DNA: TGTGCCACCGGCCGACTTTCTAATGAAAAACTGTTTTTT
CDR3 length: 16; clone size: few; D gene: NA; J gene: TRBJ1-5; V gene: TRBV4-2; CDR3 protein: CASSQDPGVSNQPQHF; CDR3 DNA: TGTGCCAGCAGCCAAGATCCCGGGGTTAGCAATCAGCCCCAGCATTTT
CDR3 length: 13; clone size: NA; D gene: NA; J gene: TRBJ1-1; V gene: TRBV19; CDR3 protein: CASTHPSQAEAFF; CDR3 DNA: TGTGCCAGTACCCACCCGAGTCAGGCTGAAGCTTTCTTT
CDR3 length: 15; clone size: NA; D gene: TRBD1; J gene: TRBJ1-1; V gene: TRBV6-5; CDR3 protein: CASSTGTALNTEAFF; CDR3 DNA: TGTGCCAGCAGTACCGGGACAGCCTTGAACACTGAAGCTTTCTTT
CDR3 length: 15; clone size: NA; D gene: TRBD1; J gene: TRBJ1-2; V gene: TRBV5-1; CDR3 protein: CASSLEGTDLYGYTF; CDR3 DNA: TGCGCCAGCAGCTTGGAAGGGACAGATCTCTATGGCTACACCTTC
CDR3 length: 14; clone size: few; D gene: TRBD1; J gene: TRBJ1-5; V gene: TRBV6-5; CDR3 protein: CASRGQGRNQPQHF; CDR3 DNA: TGTGCCAGCAGGGGACAGGGCCGCAATCAGCCCCAGCATTTT
CDR3 length: 14; clone size: NA; D gene: TRBD1; J gene: TRBJ2-3; V gene: TRBV7-9; CDR3 protein: CASSSDRLTDTQYF; CDR3 DNA: TGTGCCAGCAGCTCGGACAGGCTCACAGATACGCAGTATTTT
CDR3 length: 16; clone size: NA; D gene: NA; J gene: TRBJ2-5; V gene: TRBV7-2; CDR3 protein: CASSLAWRGFQETQYF; CDR3 DNA: TGTGCCAGCAGCTTAGCTTGGCGGGGCTTCCAAGAGACCCAGTACTTC
CDR3 length: 14; clone size: NA; D gene: TRBD1; J gene: TRBJ1-4; V gene: TRBV5-1; CDR3 protein: CASSSGQGNEKLFF; CDR3 DNA: TGCGCCAGCAGCTCTGGACAGGGTAATGAAAAACTGTTTTTT
CDR3 length: 17; clone size: once; D gene: NA; J gene: TRBJ2-2; V gene: TRBV4-1; CDR3 protein: CASSQDLRQIFTGELFF; CDR3 DNA: TGCGCCAGCAGCCAAGATCTGAGACAGATTTTCACCGGGGAGCTGTTTTTT
CDR3 length: 13; clone size: NA; D gene: TRBD2; J gene: TRBJ2-7; V gene: TRBV29-1; CDR3 protein: CSVASGGGYEQYF; CDR3 DNA: TGCAGCGTTGCTAGCGGGGGGGGCTACGAGCAGTACTTC
CDR3 length: 15; clone size: NA; D gene: NA; J gene: TRBJ2-1; V gene: TRBV12-5; CDR3 protein: CASGLLQGGYNEQFF; CDR3 DNA: TGTGCTAGTGGTTTGCTTCAGGGGGGCTACAATGAGCAGTTCTTC
CDR3 length: 15; clone size: few; D gene: NA; J gene: TRBJ2-2; V gene: TRBV2; CDR3 protein: CASRATGFNTGELFF; CDR3 DNA: TGTGCCAGCAGGGCAACAGGGTTTAACACCGGGGAGCTGTTTTTT
CDR3 length: 12; clone size: NA; D gene: NA; J gene: TRBJ2-3; V gene: TRBV12-3/TRBV12-4; CDR3 protein: CASSQTGDTQYF; CDR3 DNA: TGTGCCAGCAGCCAAACAGGGGATACGCAGTATTTT
CDR3 length: 11; clone size: NA; D gene: NA; J gene: TRBJ2-7; V gene: TRBV6-2/TRBV6-3; CDR3 protein: CASSYRYEQYF; CDR3 DNA: TGTGCCAGCAGTTATCGGTACGAGCAGTACTTC
CDR3 length: 14; clone size: NA; D gene: NA; J gene: TRBJ1-3; V gene: TRBV6-2/TRBV6-3; CDR3 protein: CASSYGGSGNTIYF; CDR3 DNA: TGTGCCAGCAGTTATGGAGGCTCTGGAAACACCATATATTTT
CDR3 length: 16; clone size: NA; D gene: TRBD1; J gene: TRBJ1-2; V gene: TRBV11-2; CDR3 protein: CASSSLRDRVNYGYTF; CDR3 DNA: TGTGCCAGCAGCTCACTAAGGGACAGGGTAAACTATGGCTACACCTTC
CDR3 length: 16; clone size: few; D gene: NA; J gene: TRBJ1-5; V gene: TRBV10-3; CDR3 protein: CAISETDTYSNQPQHF; CDR3 DNA: TGTGCCATCAGTGAGACGGACACCTATAGCAATCAGCCCCAGCATTTT
CDR3 length: 14; clone size: few; D gene: NA; J gene: TRBJ1-3; V gene: TRBV7-9; CDR3 protein: CASSSSFSGNTIYF; CDR3 DNA: TGTGCCAGCAGCTCGAGTTTCTCTGGAAACACCATATATTTT
CDR3 length: 14; clone size: NA; D gene: TRBD2; J gene: TRBJ2-5; V gene: TRBV6-2/TRBV6-3; CDR3 protein: CASSYSGGAETQYF; CDR3 DNA: TGTGCCAGCAGTTACAGCGGGGGGGCGGAGACCCAGTACTTC
CDR3 length: 14; clone size: NA; D gene: TRBD1; J gene: TRBJ1-1; V gene: TRBV7-9; CDR3 protein: CASSLGQGDTEAFF; CDR3 DNA: TGTGCCAGCAGCTTAGGACAGGGGGACACTGAAGCTTTCTTT
CDR3 length: 13; clone size: NA; D gene: NA; J gene: TRBJ2-7; V gene: TRBV12-5; CDR3 protein: CASGSGTYYEQYF; CDR3 DNA: TGTGCTAGTGGTTCGGGGACATACTACGAGCAGTACTTC
CDR3 length: 14; clone size: NA; D gene: NA; J gene: TRBJ2-7; V gene: TRBV18; CDR3 protein: CASSPPSGLTEQYF; CDR3 DNA: TGTGCCAGCTCACCACCATCAGGTCTTACCGAGCAGTACTTC
CDR3 length: 16; clone size: NA; D gene: TRBD2; J gene: TRBJ2-5; V gene: TRBV27; CDR3 protein: CASSLRGLADQETQYF; CDR3 DNA: TGTGCCAGCAGTTTAAGGGGACTAGCGGACCAAGAGACCCAGTACTTC
CDR3 length: 14; clone size: NA; D gene: NA; J gene: TRBJ1-2; V gene: TRBV27; CDR3 protein: CASKIAPSSYGYTF; CDR3 DNA: TGTGCCAGCAAAATTGCCCCGAGTAGCTATGGCTACACCTTC
CDR3 length: 20; clone size: NA; D gene: TRBD1; J gene: TRBJ2-7; V gene: TRBV9; CDR3 protein: CASSVRDRPNQGQGEVEQYF; CDR3 DNA: TGTGCCAGCAGCGTAAGGGACAGGCCGAACCAGGGACAGGGGGAAGTCGAGCAGTACTTC
CDR3 length: 14; clone size: NA; D gene: NA; J gene: TRBJ1-1; V gene: TRBV7-2; CDR3 protein: CASSPSPSNTEAFF; CDR3 DNA: TGTGCCAGCAGCCCCTCACCGAGTAACACTGAAGCTTTCTTT
CDR3 length: 13; clone size: NA; D gene: NA; J gene: TRBJ2-1; V gene: TRBV25-1; CDR3 protein: CASSAPVSNEQFF; CDR3 DNA: TGTGCCAGCAGTGCACCGGTAAGCAATGAGCAGTTCTTC
CDR3 length: 21; clone size: NA; D gene: NA; J gene: TRBJ2-6; V gene: TRBV19; CDR3 protein: CASSMRTARVAMRAGANVLTF; CDR3 DNA: TGTGCCAGTAGTATGAGGACAGCCCGAGTTGCAATGCGCGCTGGGGCCAACGTCCTGACTTTC
CDR3 length: 14; clone size: NA; D gene: NA; J gene: TRBJ1-3; V gene: TRBV19; CDR3 protein: CASILQGLGNTIYF; CDR3 DNA: TGTGCCAGCATCCTACAGGGCCTCGGAAACACCATATATTTT
CDR3 length: 12; clone size: NA; D gene: NA; J gene: TRBJ1-5; V gene: TRBV5-1; CDR3 protein: CASSPTGQPQHF; CDR3 DNA: TGCGCCAGCAGCCCCACAGGCCAGCCCCAGCATTTT
CDR3 length: 14; clone size: NA; D gene: NA; J gene: TRBJ1-1; V gene: TRBV6-5; CDR3 protein: CASSYLGGNTEAFF; CDR3 DNA: TGTGCCAGCAGTTACCTGGGAGGGAACACTGAAGCTTTCTTT
CDR3 length: 15; clone size: NA; D gene: TRBD1; J gene: TRBJ1-6; V gene: TRBV9; CDR3 protein: CASSVGQGYNSPLHF; CDR3 DNA: TGTGCCAGCAGCGTAGGACAGGGGTATAATTCACCCCTCCACTTT
CDR3 length: 14; clone size: once; D gene: NA; J gene: TRBJ2-3; V gene: TRBV7-2; CDR3 protein: CASSRTGHTDTQYF; CDR3 DNA: TGTGCCAGCAGCCGTACAGGGCACACAGATACGCAGTATTTT
CDR3 length: 20; clone size: NA; D gene: TRBD2; J gene: TRBJ2-4; V gene: TRBV18; CDR3 protein: CASSPVTSGGAEVSKNIQYF; CDR3 DNA: TGTGCCAGCTCACCAGTGACTAGCGGGGGGGCCGAGGTTTCTAAAAACATTCAGTACTTC
CDR3 length: 15; clone size: NA; D gene: TRBD1; J gene: TRBJ2-1; V gene: TRBV19; CDR3 protein: CASSMGTVGYNEQFF; CDR3 DNA: TGTGCCAGTAGTATGGGGACAGTGGGATACAATGAGCAGTTCTTC
CDR3 length: 15; clone size: NA; D gene: NA; J gene: TRBJ1-3; V gene: TRBV6-1; CDR3 protein: CASSERTVAGNTIYF; CDR3 DNA: TGTGCCAGCAGTGAAAGGACAGTCGCTGGAAACACCATATATTTT
CDR3 length: 13; clone size: NA; D gene: TRBD1; J gene: TRBJ2-5; V gene: TRBV11-2; CDR3 protein: CAGRDRVTETQYF; CDR3 DNA: TGTGCCGGACGGGACAGGGTGACCGAGACCCAGTACTTC
CDR3 length: 14; clone size: NA; D gene: NA; J gene: TRBJ2-2; V gene: TRBV5-1; CDR3 protein: CASSLEGRVGELFF; CDR3 DNA: TGCGCCAGCAGCTTGGAGGGCAGGGTCGGGGAGCTGTTTTTT
CDR3 length: 16; clone size: NA; D gene: TRBD1; J gene: TRBJ1-1; V gene: TRBV7-9; CDR3 protein: CASSSRTGAMNTEAFF; CDR3 DNA: TGTGCCAGCAGCTCAAGGACAGGGGCGATGAACACTGAAGCTTTCTTT
CDR3 length: 15; clone size: NA; D gene: NA; J gene: TRBJ2-3; V gene: TRBV19; CDR3 protein: CASLPAGRSTDTQYF; CDR3 DNA: TGTGCCAGTCTGCCAGCGGGTAGAAGCACAGATACGCAGTATTTT
CDR3 length: 15; clone size: NA; D gene: TRBD2; J gene: TRBJ2-3; V gene: TRBV6-5; CDR3 protein: CASRLTSGGVDTQYF; CDR3 DNA: TGTGCCAGCAGGTTGACTAGCGGGGGGGTAGATACGCAGTATTTT
CDR3 length: 14; clone size: once; D gene: NA; J gene: TRBJ1-2; V gene: TRBV7-3; CDR3 protein: CASSLGLRGSGYTF; CDR3 DNA: TGTGCCAGCAGCTTAGGACTGAGAGGGTCTGGCTACACCTTC
CDR3 length: 17; clone size: NA; D gene: NA; J gene: TRBJ1-6; V gene: TRBV19; CDR3 protein: CASRTGELSSYNSPLHF; CDR3 DNA: TGTGCCAGTAGAACCGGGGAACTAAGCTCCTATAATTCACCCCTCCACTTT
CDR3 length: 14; clone size: few; D gene: NA; J gene: TRBJ2-5; V gene: TRBV18; CDR3 protein: CASSPPSIQETQYF; CDR3 DNA: TGTGCCAGCTCACCACCGAGTATTCAAGAGACCCAGTACTTC
CDR3 length: 12; clone size: NA; D gene: TRBD1; J gene: TRBJ1-1; V gene: TRBV30; CDR3 protein: CAWDRGGKGAFF; CDR3 DNA: TGTGCCTGGGACAGGGGTGGGAAGGGAGCTTTCTTT
CDR3 length: 15; clone size: NA; D gene: NA; J gene: TRBJ2-2; V gene: TRBV6-2/TRBV6-3; CDR3 protein: CASSYYSYNTGELFF; CDR3 DNA: TGTGCCAGCAGTTACTATTCTTATAACACCGGGGAGCTGTTTTTT
CDR3 length: 14; clone size: NA; D gene: TRBD2; J gene: TRBJ2-3; V gene: TRBV7-2; CDR3 protein: CASSSGLAGDTQYF; CDR3 DNA: TGTGCCAGCAGCTCGGGACTAGCGGGGGATACGCAGTATTTT
CDR3 length: 12; clone size: NA; D gene: NA; J gene: TRBJ1-1; V gene: TRBV5-1; CDR3 protein: CASSPQGSEAFF; CDR3 DNA: TGCGCCAGCAGCCCCCAGGGTAGTGAAGCTTTCTTT